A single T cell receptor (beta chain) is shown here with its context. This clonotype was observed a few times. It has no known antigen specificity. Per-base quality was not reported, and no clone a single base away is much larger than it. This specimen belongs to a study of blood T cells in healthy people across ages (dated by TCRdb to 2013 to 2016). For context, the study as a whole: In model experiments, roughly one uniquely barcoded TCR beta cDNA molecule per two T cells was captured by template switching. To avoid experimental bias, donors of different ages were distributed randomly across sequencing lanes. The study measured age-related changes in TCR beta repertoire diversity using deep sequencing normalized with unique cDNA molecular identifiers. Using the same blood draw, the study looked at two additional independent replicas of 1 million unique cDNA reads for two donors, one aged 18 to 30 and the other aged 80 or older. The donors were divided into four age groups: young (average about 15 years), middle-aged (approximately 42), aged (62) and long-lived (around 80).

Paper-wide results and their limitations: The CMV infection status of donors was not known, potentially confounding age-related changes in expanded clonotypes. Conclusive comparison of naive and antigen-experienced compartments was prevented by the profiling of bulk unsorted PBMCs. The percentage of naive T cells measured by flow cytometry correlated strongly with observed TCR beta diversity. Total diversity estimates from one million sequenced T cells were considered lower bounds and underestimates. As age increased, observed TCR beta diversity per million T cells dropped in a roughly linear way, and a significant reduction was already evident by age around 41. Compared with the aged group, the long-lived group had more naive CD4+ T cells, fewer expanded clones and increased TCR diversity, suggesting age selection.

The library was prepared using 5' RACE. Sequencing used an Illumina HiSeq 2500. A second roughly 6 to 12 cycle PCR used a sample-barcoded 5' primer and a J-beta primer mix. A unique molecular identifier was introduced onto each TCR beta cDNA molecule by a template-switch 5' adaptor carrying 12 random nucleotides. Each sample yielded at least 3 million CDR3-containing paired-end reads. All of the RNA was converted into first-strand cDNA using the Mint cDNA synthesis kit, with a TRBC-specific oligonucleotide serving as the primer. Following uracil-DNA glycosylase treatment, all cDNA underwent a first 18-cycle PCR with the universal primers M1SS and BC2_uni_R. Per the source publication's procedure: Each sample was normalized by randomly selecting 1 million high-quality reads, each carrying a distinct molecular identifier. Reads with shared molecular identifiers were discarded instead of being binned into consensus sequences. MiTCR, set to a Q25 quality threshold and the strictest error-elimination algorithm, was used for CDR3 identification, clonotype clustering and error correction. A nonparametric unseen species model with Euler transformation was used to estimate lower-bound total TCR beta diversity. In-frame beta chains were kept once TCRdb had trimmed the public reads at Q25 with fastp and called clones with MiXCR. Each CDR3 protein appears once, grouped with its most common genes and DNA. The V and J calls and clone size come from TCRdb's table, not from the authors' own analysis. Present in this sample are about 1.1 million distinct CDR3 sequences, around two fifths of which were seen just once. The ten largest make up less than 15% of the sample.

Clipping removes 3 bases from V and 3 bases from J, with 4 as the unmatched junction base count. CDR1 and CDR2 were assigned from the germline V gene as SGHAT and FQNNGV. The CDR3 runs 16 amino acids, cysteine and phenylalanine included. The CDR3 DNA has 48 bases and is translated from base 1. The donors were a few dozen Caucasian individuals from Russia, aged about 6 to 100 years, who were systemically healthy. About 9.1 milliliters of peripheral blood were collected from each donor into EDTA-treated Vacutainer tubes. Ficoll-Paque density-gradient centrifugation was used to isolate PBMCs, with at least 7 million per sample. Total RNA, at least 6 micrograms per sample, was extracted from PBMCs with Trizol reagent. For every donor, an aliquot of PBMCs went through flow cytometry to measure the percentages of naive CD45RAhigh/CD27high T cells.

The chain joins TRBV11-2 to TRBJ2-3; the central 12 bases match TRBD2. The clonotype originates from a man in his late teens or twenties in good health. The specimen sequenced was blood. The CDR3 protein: CASSLTGLAGTDTQYF. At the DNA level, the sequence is TGTGCCAGCAGCTTGACCGGACTAGCGGGGACAGATACGCAGTATTTT.